The 15 T cell receptor beta chains given below trace back to one sample, sequenced in a study of T cell responses to AZD1222 COVID-19 vaccine. Profiling relied on immunoSEQ multiplex PCR, and the TCRdb table lists in-frame clones only, not all of them. The sample consists of approximately 140,000 clones, 70% to 90% of them appearing once. The sequenced sample was peripheral blood, obtained on day 0 of AZD1222 vaccination. The receptors derive from an adult in good health.

This chain links TRBV29-1 with TRBJ2-4, with D perhaps matching TRBD1 or TRBD2 (5 bases each). The germline V gene has CDR1 SQVTM and CDR2 ANQGSEA. This CDR3 contains 14 residues. The V and J ends lost 4 bases and 10 bases respectively, with 20 bases between them. This CDR3 reads CSVGKALTKGIQYF. The CDR3 region has the DNA TGCAGCGTTGGAAAGGCCTTGACTAAGGGGATTCAGTACTTC. Full variable domain (outside the CDR3, taken from reference TRBV29-1 and TRBJ2-4): SAVISQKPSRDICQRGTSLTIQCQVDSQVTMMFWYRQQPGQSLTLIATANQGSEATYESGFVIDKFPISRPNLTFSTLTVSNMSPEDSSIYLCSVGKALTKGIQYFGAGTRLSVL.

This clone has more than one count but fewer than ten. V and J are TRBV7-2 and TRBJ2-4, with 8 bases matching TRBD2. Per germline, CDR1 SGHTA and CDR2 FQGNSA. With 5 bases clipped from V and 3 bases from J, the junction kept 12 bases outside the gene matches. The CDR3 totals 17 residues. CDR3 nucleotide sequence: TGTGCCAGCAGCCCATCCGGTTACGGGAGGGGCAAAAACATTCAGTACTTC. Its translation is CASSPSGYGRGKNIQYF.

The chain carries TRBV7-3 and TRBJ2-6; 10 nucleotides line up with TRBD2. This CDR3 comprises 18 residues. Germline V gene data show CDR1 as SGHTA and CDR2 as FQGTGA. Trimming took 0 bases from V and 0 from J; bases not matched to a gene: 2. Written as DNA, the CDR3 is TGTGCCAGCAGCTTAACCGGACTAGCGGACTCTGGGGCCAACGTCCTGACTTTC. It yields the protein CASSLTGLADSGANVLTF.

The V and J genes are TRBV9 and TRBJ2-7; 11 nucleotides match TRBD2. With V trimmed by 3 bases and J by 7 bases, 9 bases remained unmatched. The V gene's germline CDR1 is SGDLS and CDR2 YYNGEE. This CDR3 contains 15 residues. The CDR3 region is CASSDTSGSLGEQYF. The DNA for the CDR3 is TGTGCCAGCAGCGACACTAGCGGGAGTCTAGGTGAGCAGTACTTC.

The V and J genes are TRBV4-2 and TRBJ2-1, with TRBD2 matching over 10 bases. The V gene end was trimmed by 1 base and the J gene end by 9 bases; junction bases not matched to a gene: 9. Germline CDR1 reads LGHNA; CDR2 reads YNFKEQ. The CDR3 spans 16 residues. The CDR3 protein is CASSQALAGVIGEQFF. CDR3 in DNA: TGTGCCAGCAGCCAAGCCCTAGCGGGAGTGATCGGTGAGCAGTTCTTC.

This rearrangement joins TRBV4-1 to TRBJ1-1; 8 bases match TRBD1. This CDR3 spans 15 amino acids. V lost 0 bases to trimming and J lost 3 bases; unmatched junction nucleotides: 3. In germline, CDR1 is MGHRA, CDR2 YSYEKL. CDR3 loop: CASSQEVTGDTEAFF. The CDR3 DNA reads as TGCGCCAGCAGCCAAGAGGTGACAGGGGACACTGAAGCTTTCTTT.

This chain links TRBV29-1 with TRBJ2-1; D might be TRBD2 (5 bases). The length of the CDR3 is 16 residues. Germline CDR1 SQVTM, CDR2 ANQGSEA. With 4 bases removed from V and 6 bases from J, the gap between germline ends came to 22 bases. The CDR3 coding sequence is TGCAGCGTTGCTCGAGGGTTGGGGAGATGGGGCAATGAGCAGTTCTTC. As protein: CSVARGLGRWGNEQFF.

The V call is TRBV29-1, the J call TRBJ1-1; no clear D. Trimming took off 0 bases at V and 12 bases at J, with 11 bases between the two ends. The germline V gene encodes CDR1 SQVTM and CDR2 ANQGSEA. This CDR3 spans 11 amino acids. For the CDR3, the DNA is TGCAGCGTTGAAGATCGGACGGTAACTTTCTTT. This encodes CSVEDRTVTFF.

The chain combines TRBV4-3 with TRBJ1-2, with a possible D match to TRBD1 (5 bases). Germline loops: CDR1 LGHNA, CDR2 YSLEER. The CDR3 is made up of 16 amino acids. The V end lost 4 bases, the J end lost 6 bases, and 21 bases lay between the germline ends. The CDR3 spells CASSPSQGRGRDGYTF. The CDR3 DNA is TGCGCCAGCAGCCCCTCCCAGGGCCGGGGAAGGGATGGCTACACCTTC.

The chain joins TRBV6-5 to TRBJ2-3; D could derive from TRBD1 or TRBD2 (5 bases each). The CDR3 is made up of 13 amino acids. Germline CDR1 and CDR2: MNHEY and SVGAGI. V was clipped by 6 bases and J by 0 bases, with 7 bases between them. CDR3 DNA: TGTGCCAGCAGAGGGGACAGCACAGATACGCAGTATTTT. Translating it yields CASRGDSTDTQYF.

The gene calls are TRBV28 and TRBJ1-2; weak D call: TRBD1 (5 bases). Germline CDR1 MDHEN, CDR2 SYDVKM. Trimming shortened V by 3 bases and J by 4 bases, and 9 bases separated the two germline ends. This CDR3 is built from 13 residues. The CDR3 protein is CASSFDRAYGYTF. CDR3 bases: TGTGCCAGCAGTTTTGACAGAGCCTATGGCTACACCTTC.

The gene calls are TRBV5-1 and TRBJ2-7, with TRBD1 matching 9 bases. The V and J ends lost 4 bases and 2 bases, in that order; junction bases with no gene match: 10. The CDR3 sequence is 16 residues long. Per germline, CDR1 SGHRS and CDR2 YFSETQ. CDR3 in amino acids: CASSDKTGGLAYEQYF. The CDR3 DNA reads TGCGCCAGCAGCGATAAAACAGGGGGCTTAGCCTACGAGCAGTACTTC.

This clone is a singleton in its sample. This chain links TRBV7-2 with TRBJ2-1; TRBD2 agrees at 7 bases. Germline CDR1 SGHTA, CDR2 FQGNSA. CDR3 size: 14 residues. Germline trimming cut 2 bases from V and 11 bases from J; bases unmatched to any gene: 9. The CDR3 DNA reads TGTGCCAGCAGCTTATCATCGGCGGGAGTGAAGCAGTTCTTC. Its protein is CASSLSSAGVKQFF.

This sequence joins TRBV4-3 and TRBJ2-7; D is unresolved. Trimming left V 3 bases short and J 1 base short, with 16 bases between. The CDR3 totals 16 residues. Germline lookup yields CDR1 LGHNA and CDR2 YSLEER. CDR3 nucleotide sequence: TGCGCCAGCAGCCAGGGCCCTTGGGCAGGATCCTACGAGCAGTACTTC. It codes for CASSQGPWAGSYEQYF.

This rearrangement joins TRBV4-1 to TRBJ2-6; D unresolved. Germline lookup yields CDR1 MGHRA and CDR2 YSYEKL. The CDR3 contains 14 residues. V lost 6 bases to trimming and J lost 0 bases, with 6 bases between them. The CDR3 spells CASRAYSGANVLTF. DNA of the CDR3: TGCGCCAGCAGGGCGTACTCTGGGGCCAACGTCCTGACTTTC.